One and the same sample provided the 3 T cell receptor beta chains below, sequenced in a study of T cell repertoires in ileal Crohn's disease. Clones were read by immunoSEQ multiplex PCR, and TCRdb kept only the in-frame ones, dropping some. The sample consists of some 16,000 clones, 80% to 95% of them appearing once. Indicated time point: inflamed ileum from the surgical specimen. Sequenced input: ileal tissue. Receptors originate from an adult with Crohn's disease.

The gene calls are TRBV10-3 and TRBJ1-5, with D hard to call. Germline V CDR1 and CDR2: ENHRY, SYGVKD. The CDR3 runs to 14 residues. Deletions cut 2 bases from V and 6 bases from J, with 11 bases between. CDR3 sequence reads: CAISEVRSGQPQHF. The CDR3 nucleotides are TGTGCCATCAGTGAGGTCAGGTCGGGTCAGCCCCAGCATTTT.

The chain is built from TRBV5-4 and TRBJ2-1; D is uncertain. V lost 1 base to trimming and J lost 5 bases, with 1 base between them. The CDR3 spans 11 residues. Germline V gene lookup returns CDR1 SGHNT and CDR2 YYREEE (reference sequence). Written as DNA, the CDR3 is TGTGCCAGCAGCTTGAACAATGAGCAGTTCTTC. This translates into CASSLNNEQFF.

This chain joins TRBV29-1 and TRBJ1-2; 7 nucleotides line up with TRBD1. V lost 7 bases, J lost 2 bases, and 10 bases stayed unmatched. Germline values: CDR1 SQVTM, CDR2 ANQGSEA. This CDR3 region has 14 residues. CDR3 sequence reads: CSAVRDSGNYGYTF. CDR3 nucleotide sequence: TGCAGCGCCGTTAGGGACAGCGGCAACTATGGCTACACCTTC.